Presented here are 4 T cell receptor beta chains from one specimen sequenced in a study of cytomegalovirus exposure and HLA in healthy donors. Sequencing was performed with immunoSEQ multiplex PCR; in TCRdb, only in-frame clones are kept and a portion is missing. The sample comprises approximately 280,000 clones, approximately 86% of which are singletons, and over 0.95% rests with the top ten. The sequenced sample was PBMCs. Source of these receptors: a woman between 18 and 29 years old in good health and CMV-seronegative.

In its sample, this clone was seen a few times. This chain connects TRBV5-1 to TRBJ2-7; 7 positions agree with TRBD1. The CDR3 covers 13 residues. Germline V CDR1 and CDR2: SGHRS, YFSETQ. The V and J ends lost 7 bases and 5 bases, in that order; junction bases with no gene match: 9. The CDR3 DNA reads TGCGCCAGCGGGCCCGGACAGGTCGACGAGCAGTACTTC. It is translated as CASGPGQVDEQYF.

The chain recombines TRBV5-1 with TRBJ2-7; tentative D call: TRBD1 (6 bases). Between the trimmed V and J ends, which lost 0 bases and 2 bases, there was a span of 9 bases. This CDR3 is built from 14 residues. The germline V gene has CDR1 SGHRS and CDR2 YFSETQ. CDR3: CASSLGQETYEQYF. In nucleotides, the CDR3 is TGCGCCAGCAGCTTGGGACAGGAGACCTACGAGCAGTACTTC.

This sequence joins TRBV9 and TRBJ1-2; D possibly corresponds to TRBD1 (6 bases). CDR1 is SGDLS and CDR2 is YYNGEE in the germline V gene. Deletions cut 0 bases from V and 6 bases from J, with 9 bases between. This CDR3 spans 13 amino acids. The CDR3 spells CASSVGSGDGYTF. CDR3 coding DNA: TGTGCCAGCAGCGTAGGTTCAGGGGATGGCTACACCTTC.

The rearrangement uses TRBV7-2 and TRBJ1-6; D may be TRBD1 (6 bases). V was trimmed by 5 bases and J by 9 bases, leaving 20 bases between them. Germline lookup yields CDR1 SGHTA and CDR2 FQGNSA. There are 16 residues in the CDR3. CDR3 sequence: CASSAVGGGGRSPLHF. DNA for the CDR3: TGTGCCAGCAGCGCCGTGGGGGGGGGCGGACGTTCACCCCTCCACTTT.